The entry below gives a single T cell receptor beta chain sequence along with its context. Per germline, CDR1 LGHNT and CDR2 FRNRAP. The CDR3 contains 19 residues. J lost 4 bases, V lost 2 bases, and 17 bases had no gene match. This sample is part of a study of cytomegalovirus exposure and HLA in healthy donors. Here immunoSEQ multiplex PCR was the method, and the copy in TCRdb shows in-frame clones only, minus some. The profile shows some 120,000 clones, 85% to 90% of them singletons. The receptor's source is a man in his thirties or forties in good health and CMV-seronegative. Specimen: PBMCs. The J gene is TRBJ2-5, the V gene TRBV12-5; 9 bases are a match to TRBD1. CDR3 sequence reads: CASGLPPDRGAVVRETQYF. The CDR3 DNA is TGTGCTAGTGGTTTGCCCCCGGACAGGGGAGCAGTAGTCCGAGAGACCCAGTACTTC.